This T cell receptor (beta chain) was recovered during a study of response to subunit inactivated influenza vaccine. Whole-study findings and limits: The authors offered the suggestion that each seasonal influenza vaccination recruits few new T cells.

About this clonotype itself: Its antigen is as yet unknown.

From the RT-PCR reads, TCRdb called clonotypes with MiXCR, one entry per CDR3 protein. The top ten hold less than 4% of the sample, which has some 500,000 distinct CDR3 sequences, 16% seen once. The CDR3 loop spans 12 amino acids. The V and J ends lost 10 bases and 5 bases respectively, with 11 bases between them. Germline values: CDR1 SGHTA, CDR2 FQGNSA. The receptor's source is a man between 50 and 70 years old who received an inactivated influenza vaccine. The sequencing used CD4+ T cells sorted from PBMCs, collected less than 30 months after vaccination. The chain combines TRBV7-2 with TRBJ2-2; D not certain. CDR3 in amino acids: CATQTGTGELFF. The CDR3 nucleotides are TGTGCCACCCAAACTGGGACCGGGGAGCTGTTTTTT.